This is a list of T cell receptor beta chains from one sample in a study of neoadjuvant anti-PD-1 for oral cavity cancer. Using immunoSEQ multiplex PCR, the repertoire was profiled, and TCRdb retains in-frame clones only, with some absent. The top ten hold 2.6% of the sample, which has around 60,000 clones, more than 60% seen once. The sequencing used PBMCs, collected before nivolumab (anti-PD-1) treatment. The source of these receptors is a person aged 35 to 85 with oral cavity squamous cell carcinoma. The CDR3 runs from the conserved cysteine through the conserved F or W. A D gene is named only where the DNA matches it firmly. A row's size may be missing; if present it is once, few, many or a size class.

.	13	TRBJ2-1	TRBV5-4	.	CASSLQGGNEQFF	TGTGCCAGCAGCTTGCAGGGGGGCAATGAGCAGTTCTTC
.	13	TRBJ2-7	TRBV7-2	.	CASSFGGSYEQYF	TGTGCCAGCAGCTTCGGGGGTAGCTACGAGCAGTACTTC
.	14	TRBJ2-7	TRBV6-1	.	CASTRDTLALEQYF	TGTGCCAGTACCCGGGACACGCTTGCGCTCGAGCAGTACTTC
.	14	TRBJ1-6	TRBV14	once	CASSPRQANSPLHF	TGTGCCAGCAGCCCACGACAGGCAAATTCACCCCTCCACTTT
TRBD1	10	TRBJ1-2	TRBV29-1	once	CSGDRDGYTF	TGCAGCGGCGACAGGGACGGCTACACCTTC
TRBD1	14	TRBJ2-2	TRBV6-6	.	CASRPRGHTGELFF	TGTGCCAGCAGACCTAGGGGGCACACCGGGGAGCTGTTTTTT
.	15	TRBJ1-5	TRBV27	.	CASSFSLGSNQPQHF	TGTGCCAGCAGTTTTTCTCTCGGAAGCAATCAGCCCCAGCATTTT
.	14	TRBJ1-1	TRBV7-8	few	CASSQAFGEAEAFF	TGTGCCAGCAGCCAAGCGTTCGGGGAGGCTGAAGCTTTCTTT
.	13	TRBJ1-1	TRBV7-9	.	CASSLGTNTEAFF	TGTGCCAGCAGCTTAGGGACAAACACTGAAGCTTTCTTT
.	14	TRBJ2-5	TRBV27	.	CASSLFSGAETQYF	TGTGCCAGCAGTTTATTTTCCGGGGCGGAGACCCAGTACTTC
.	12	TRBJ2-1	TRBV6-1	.	CASTLEGYEQFF	TGTGCCAGCACCCTTGAGGGGTATGAGCAGTTCTTC
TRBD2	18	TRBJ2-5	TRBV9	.	CASSDGSAGGGIQETQYF	TGTGCCAGCAGCGACGGTTCAGCGGGGGGCGGGATCCAAGAGACCCAGTACTTC
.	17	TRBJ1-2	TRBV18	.	CASSPPFNKVLSRSYTF	TGTGCCAGCTCACCACCGTTCAATAAGGTTTTAAGTCGTAGCTACACCTTC
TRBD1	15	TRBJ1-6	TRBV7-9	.	CASSLGQGLITPLHF	TGTGCCAGCAGCCTCGGACAGGGGCTAATTACACCCCTCCACTTT
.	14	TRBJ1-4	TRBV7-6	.	CASSLGTVNEKLFF	TGTGCCAGCAGCTTAGGAACGGTTAATGAAAAACTGTTTTTT
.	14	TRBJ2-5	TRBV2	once	CASHSGQAQETQYF	TGTGCCAGCCATTCGGGGCAGGCCCAAGAGACCCAGTACTTC
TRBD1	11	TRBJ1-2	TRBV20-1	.	CSAVQGGGYTF	TGCAGTGCGGTACAGGGGGGAGGCTACACCTTC
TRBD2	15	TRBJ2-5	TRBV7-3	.	CASSLNPGGLGTQYF	TGTGCCAGCAGCTTAAACCCGGGAGGGCTAGGGACCCAGTACTTC
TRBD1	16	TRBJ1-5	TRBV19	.	CASRKPGGTSNQPQHF	TGTGCCAGTCGGAAACCAGGGGGGACAAGCAATCAGCCCCAGCATTTT
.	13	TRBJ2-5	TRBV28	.	CASSTGRKETQYF	TGTGCCAGCAGTACGGGGCGGAAAGAGACCCAGTACTTC
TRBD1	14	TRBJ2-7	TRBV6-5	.	CASSSKGALGEQYF	TGTGCCAGCAGTTCAAAGGGGGCCCTTGGAGAGCAGTACTTC
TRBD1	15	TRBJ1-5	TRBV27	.	CASSPLTGPNQPQHF	TGTGCCAGCAGTCCGCTGACAGGGCCCAATCAGCCCCAGCATTTT
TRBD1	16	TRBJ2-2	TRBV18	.	CASSPPRTGMTGELFF	TGTGCCAGCTCACCACCCAGGACAGGGATGACCGGGGAGCTGTTTTTT
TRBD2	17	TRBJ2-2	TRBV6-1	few	CASSEARLAGGPGELFF	TGTGCCAGCAGTGAAGCCCGACTAGCGGGGGGGCCGGGGGAGCTGTTTTTT
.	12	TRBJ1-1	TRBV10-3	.	CAISERENEAFF	TGTGCCATCAGTGAGAGAGAGAATGAAGCTTTCTTT
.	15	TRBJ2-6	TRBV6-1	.	CASSRMPSGANVLTF	TGTGCCAGCAGTCGAATGCCTTCTGGGGCCAACGTCCTGACTTTC
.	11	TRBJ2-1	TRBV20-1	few	CSASNGNEQFF	TGCAGTGCTAGTAACGGGAATGAGCAGTTCTTC
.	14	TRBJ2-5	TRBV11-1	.	CASSLGVVGETQYF	TGTGCCAGCAGCTTAGGGGTAGTAGGGGAGACCCAGTACTTC
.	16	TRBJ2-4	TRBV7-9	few	CASSLSVTLAKNIQYF	TGTGCCAGCAGCTTATCGGTCACTCTAGCCAAAAACATTCAGTACTTC